Shown below are 30 T cell receptor beta chains from a single sample sequenced in a study of T cells expressing NK-cell markers. With the 5' RACE reads reprocessed, TCRdb shows one record per CDR3 protein and no DNA. This listing includes 300,000 or so distinct CDR3 sequences. The sample taken for sequencing was blood T cells: a sorted CD56 or NKG2C T cell subset, CD4+ or CD8+ T cells, or bulk PBMC T cells (not recorded which). The source of these receptors is a woman between 18 and 75 years old in good health.

The rearrangement links TRBV4-1 to TRBJ2-2; absent DNA, TCRdb's TRBD1 call cannot be checked. Germline V lookup: CDR1 MGHRA, CDR2 YSYEKL. The CDR3 loop spans 15 amino acids. CDR3 sequence reads: CASSQANRATGELFF.

The gene calls are TRBV4-3 and TRBJ1-1; checking the TCRdb D call of TRBD1 is not possible without DNA. The CDR3 is made up of 16 amino acids. Germline values: CDR1 LGHNA, CDR2 YSLEER. Here the CDR3 reads CASSQSKTVMNTEAFF.

The V gene is TRBV7-6, the J gene TRBJ1-3; without DNA, the TCRdb call of TRBD1 cannot be checked. The germline CDR1 and CDR2 sequences are SGHVS and FNYEAQ. The CDR3 covers 15 residues. The CDR3: CASSTTGLSGNTIYF.

The chain combines TRBV6-1 with TRBJ2-1; TCRdb indicates TRBD2, and absent DNA this call remains unverified. The length of the CDR3 is 15 residues. Germline V CDR1 and CDR2: MNHNS, SASEGT. CDR3 protein: CASTVLGGSYNEQFF.

J is TRBJ2-7 and V is TRBV12-3 or TRBV12-4; no DNA is available, so the TRBD2 call from TCRdb remains unchecked. This CDR3 region has 16 residues. The CDR3 protein is CASSPRLAGGRREQYF.

The chain is built from TRBV10-1 and TRBJ2-5; TCRdb's D call of TRBD2 is untestable without DNA. This CDR3 is 17 amino acids long. Germline V CDR1 and CDR2: WNHNN, SYGVQD (reference sequence). The chain's CDR3 is CASSESGISGVQETQYF.

The V gene is TRBV4-3, the J gene TRBJ2-5; lacking DNA, the TRBD1 call made by TCRdb goes unchecked. The CDR3 length is 16 residues. The V gene's germline CDR1 is LGHNA and CDR2 YSLEER. CDR3 residues: CASSQAGTGGVKTQYF.

The rearrangement uses TRBV7-2 and TRBJ1-5; no DNA is available, so the TRBD1 call from TCRdb remains unchecked. The CDR3 runs to 13 residues. Per the germline V gene, CDR1 is SGHTA and CDR2 is FQGNSA. CDR3 sequence: CASSPGAGQPQHF.

V gene TRBV5-1 combines with J gene TRBJ2-1. This CDR3 region has 16 residues. CDR1 and CDR2 (germline): SGHRS, YFSETQ. The CDR3 protein is CASSLAVGGAYNEQFF.

The V gene is TRBV18, the J gene TRBJ2-2; no DNA is available, so the TRBD1 call from TCRdb remains unchecked. Germline V gene data show CDR1 as KGHSH and CDR2 as LQKENI. The CDR3 contains 14 residues. The CDR3 is CASSTEGYTGELFF.

The chain employs TRBV12-3 or TRBV12-4 and TRBJ2-2. The CDR3 contains 11 residues. CDR3 loop: CASTYTGELFF.

This chain connects TRBV10-3 to TRBJ2-3; without DNA, the TCRdb call of TRBD1 cannot be checked. The CDR3 loop spans 14 amino acids. Germline-derived CDR1 and CDR2 are ENHRY and SYGVKD. The CDR3: CAISEGRDADTQYF.

The V and J genes are TRBV2 and TRBJ1-2. CDR3 length: 11 residues. Germline V gene data show CDR1 as SNHLY and CDR2 as FYNNEI. The CDR3 reads CASSMSYGYTF.

The chain links TRBV6-5 to TRBJ2-7; TCRdb calls TRBD2, which cannot be checked without DNA. The CDR3 has 11 amino acids. Germline V gene sequence: CDR1 MNHEY, CDR2 SVGAGI. The CDR3 sequence is CATSKRDKQYF.

The chain uses TRBV18 and TRBJ2-2; TCRdb lists TRBD1, though no DNA is available to test this call. Germline V gene data show CDR1 as KGHSH and CDR2 as LQKENI. This CDR3 is built from 14 residues. Here the CDR3 reads CASSPGTTTGELFF.

The CDR3 spells CSARPDSNYGYTF. This chain uses TRBV20-1 with TRBJ1-2. Germline assignment: CDR1 DFQATT and CDR2 SNEGSKA (reference sequence). CDR3 length equals 13 residues.

The V call is TRBV5-1, the J call TRBJ2-1. From germline, CDR1 is SGHRS and CDR2 YFSETQ. The CDR3 totals 15 residues. The CDR3 reads CASSLGTASYNEQFF. Full variable domain (rest looked up from reference TRBV5-1 and TRBJ2-1): KAGVTQTPRYLIKTRGQQVTLSCSPISGHRSVSWYQQTPGQGLQFLFEYFSETQRNKGNFPGRFSGRQFSNSRSEMNVSTLELGDSALYLCASSLGTASYNEQFFGPGTRLTVL.

The rearrangement joins TRBV7-2 to TRBJ1-1; no DNA is available, so the TRBD1 call from TCRdb remains unchecked. Germline CDR1 is SGHTA and CDR2 is FQGNSA. This CDR3 has 16 residues. CDR3 sequence: CASSLMAGGLNTEAFF. The full variable domain, with the rest looked up from reference TRBV7-2 and TRBJ1-1, is GAGVSQSPSNKVTEKGKDVELRCDPISGHTALYWYRQSLGQGLEFLIYFQGNSAPDKSGLPSDRFSAERTGGSVSTLTIQRTQQEDSAVYLCASSLMAGGLNTEAFFGQGTRLTVV.

The chain combines TRBV6-2 or TRBV6-3 with TRBJ2-1; checking the TCRdb D call of TRBD2 is not possible without DNA. The germline V gene has CDR1 MNHEY and CDR2 SVGEGT. There are 16 residues in the CDR3. CDR3 in amino acids: CASSSPSARSYNEQFF.

This sequence joins TRBV12-3 or TRBV12-4 and TRBJ2-6. The CDR3 contains 14 residues. CDR3 residues: CASSPYSGANVLTF.

The gene calls are TRBV4-1 and TRBJ2-3; TCRdb indicates TRBD1, and absent DNA this call remains unverified. CDR3 length: 16 residues. Germline CDR1 is MGHRA and CDR2 is YSYEKL. CDR3 sequence reads: CASSQDHRAPTDTQYF.

The chain joins TRBV5-1 to TRBJ2-5; the TRBD2 assignment by TCRdb is unverifiable without DNA. Germline V gene data show CDR1 as SGHRS and CDR2 as YFSETQ. The CDR3 spans 13 residues. CDR3 residues: CASTLSPQETQYF.

This chain links TRBV29-1 with TRBJ2-5; the TCRdb call, TRBD1, lacks DNA for checking. This CDR3 comprises 12 residues. Per the germline V gene, CDR1 is SQVTM and CDR2 is ANQGSEA. This CDR3 is CSADDRGETQYF.

This chain links TRBV5-1 with TRBJ2-4; with no DNA, the TCRdb D assignment of TRBD1 cannot be verified. The CDR3 sequence is 15 residues long. Per the germline V gene, CDR1 is SGHRS and CDR2 is YFSETQ. The CDR3 loop reads CASRHPGGRGDIQYF.

The CDR3 spells CASSLAGTVSYEQYF. V is TRBV7-2 and J is TRBJ2-7; the D call from TCRdb, TRBD1, cannot be confirmed without DNA. Germline loops: CDR1 SGHTA, CDR2 FQGNSA. This CDR3 is 15 amino acids long.

The chain recombines TRBV11-2 with TRBJ2-5; TCRdb picks TRBD2, but there is no DNA to check that call. Looked up from germline, CDR1 is SGHAT and CDR2 is FQNNGV. The CDR3 runs 15 residues. CDR3 sequence: CASSFELADQETQYF.

This chain joins TRBV5-1 and TRBJ2-7; TCRdb designates TRBD2, a call that cannot be tested without DNA. Germline CDR1 reads SGHRS; CDR2 reads YFSETQ. This CDR3 has 12 amino acids. The CDR3 is CASSPPATQQYF.

The rearrangement uses TRBV7-2 and TRBJ1-5. This CDR3 comprises 14 residues. The germline V gene has CDR1 SGHTA and CDR2 FQGNSA. The CDR3 protein is CASSTQTDNQPQHF.

V usage is TRBV4-3 and J usage is TRBJ1-1; with no DNA, the TCRdb D assignment of TRBD1 cannot be verified. The germline gives CDR1 LGHNA, CDR2 YSLEER. CDR3 length: 13 residues. The CDR3 spells CASSQDRDREAFF.

The chain is built from TRBV4-3 and TRBJ1-4. CDR3 length equals 15 residues. CDR1 and CDR2 (germline): LGHNA, YSLEER. CDR3 sequence reads: CASSQEGNPSGKLFF.